These 23 T cell receptor beta chains were all obtained from the same sample, sequenced in a study of blood T cell repertoires in COVID-19. Only in-frame clones appear in the TCRdb table, and some are missing; sequencing was by immunoSEQ multiplex PCR. The sample holds hundreds of thousands of clones, 87% seen once. The sequencing input was peripheral blood. These receptors all come from a man aged 60 to 69 who had recovered from COVID-19.

This chain uses TRBV29-1 with TRBJ1-1; 8 bases line up with TRBD1. CDR3 length: 12 amino acids. V shed 4 bases, J shed 5 bases, and the junction held 3 bases outside the gene matches. Germline V lookup: CDR1 SQVTM, CDR2 ANQGSEA. The DNA of the CDR3 is TGCAGCGTTGGGACAGGGTGGACTGAAGCTTTCTTT. Its translation: CSVGTGWTEAFF.

The CDR3 nucleotides read TGCGCCAGCAGCTTGGTTTATAGGGGGCTCGCAGATACGCAGTATTTT. This sequence encodes CASSLVYRGLADTQYF. This sequence joins TRBV5-1 and TRBJ2-3; 7 positions match TRBD1. V shed 0 bases, J shed 4 bases, and the junction held 8 bases outside the gene matches. CDR1 is SGHRS and CDR2 is YFSETQ in the germline V gene. The CDR3 length is 16 residues.

The chain combines TRBV15 with TRBJ2-7; a weak D match, TRBD2 (6 bases). V shed 4 bases and J shed 2 bases, with 12 bases lying between them. In germline, CDR1 is LNHNV, CDR2 YYDKDF (reference sequence). The CDR3 spans 14 residues. Here the CDR3 DNA reads TGTGCCACCAGCACGGGCGGCGGGACCTACGAGCAGTACTTC. Residues: CATSTGGGTYEQYF.

This chain uses TRBV24-1 with TRBJ2-5, with 9 bases lining up with TRBD1. V gave up 2 bases and J gave up 5 bases; unmatched junction bases: 5. CDR1 KGHDR and CDR2 SFDVKD come from the germline V gene. The CDR3 length is 15 residues. The CDR3 here is CATSDWDRAGETQYF. In DNA, the CDR3 is TGTGCCACCAGTGATTGGGACAGGGCTGGCGAGACCCAGTACTTC.

This clone has more than one count but fewer than ten. V and J are TRBV6-2 or TRBV6-3 and TRBJ2-7; D unresolved. Germline V lookup: CDR1 MNHEY, CDR2 SVGEGT. The CDR3 contains 14 residues. V was cut by 0 bases and J by 0 bases, with 6 bases left in between. The CDR3 spells CASSYSSYSYEQYF. DNA of the CDR3: TGTGCCAGCAGTTACTCAAGCTACTCCTACGAGCAGTACTTC.

The rearrangement links TRBV6-6 to TRBJ1-6; D not resolved. Trimming removed 6 bases at V and 6 bases at J, with 9 bases between. Germline V gives CDR1 MNHNY, CDR2 SVGAGI (reference sequence). The CDR3 runs 13 residues. CDR3 DNA sequence: TGTGCCAGCAGAAGTAACGGTAATTCACCCCTCCACTTT. Translation gives CASRSNGNSPLHF.

This sequence joins TRBV28 and TRBJ1-2; 7 bases line up with TRBD1. The CDR3 is 16 residues long. The germline V gene has CDR1 MDHEN and CDR2 SYDVKM. With V trimmed by 4 bases and J by 2 bases, 10 bases remained unmatched. The CDR3 nucleotides read TGTGCCAGCAGTTCAATCGACAGGGTATACAACTATGGCTACACCTTC. Its protein product is CASSSIDRVYNYGYTF.

This chain uses TRBV6-5 with TRBJ2-7; 9 nucleotides match TRBD2. This CDR3 has 15 amino acids. V shed 2 bases and J 5 bases; nucleotides not matched to a gene: 7. Germline CDR1 reads MNHEY; CDR2 reads SVGAGI. This CDR3 is CASSYRRGGRNEQYF. The DNA of the CDR3 is TGTGCCAGCAGTTACAGGCGGGGGGGGCGCAACGAGCAGTACTTC.

This chain links TRBV4-1 with TRBJ2-7; a weak D match, TRBD1 (6 bases). Trimming stripped 0 bases from V and 0 bases from J, with 9 bases between. Germline CDR1 MGHRA, CDR2 YSYEKL. This CDR3 has 15 residues. CDR3: CASSQETDSSYEQYF. For the CDR3, the DNA is TGCGCCAGCAGCCAAGAGACGGACAGCTCCTACGAGCAGTACTTC.

This chain joins TRBV3-1 (or the pseudogene TRBV3-2) and TRBJ1-2; 7 positions match TRBD1. The V gene's germline CDR1 is LGHDT and CDR2 YNNKEL (reference sequence). The length of the CDR3 is 15 residues. Trimming removed 1 base from V and 4 bases from J; junction bases left unmatched: 6. Written as DNA, the CDR3 is TGTGCCAGCAGCCAAGTTAGGGGGCGTAGCTATGGCTACACCTTC. Protein sequence: CASSQVRGRSYGYTF.

In its sample, this clone was seen once. The V and J genes are TRBV3-1 (or the pseudogene TRBV3-2) and TRBJ1-2, with D tentatively TRBD1 (6 bases). The V gene lost 1 base and the J gene lost 0 bases, with 15 bases spanning the gap. Germline V lookup: CDR1 LGHDT, CDR2 YNNKEL (reference sequence). The CDR3 is 17 residues long. CDR3: CASSQGYWDTTNYGYTF. CDR3 coding DNA: TGTGCCAGCAGCCAAGGGTATTGGGACACGACTAACTATGGCTACACCTTC.

This clone was picked up one time. This chain uses TRBV5-1 with TRBJ1-4; 11 positions agree with TRBD1. Trimming at V came to 3 bases and at J to 7 bases, leaving 2 bases not matched to a gene. The CDR3 spans 14 residues. Germline-derived CDR1 and CDR2 are SGHRS and YFSETQ. The CDR3 loop is CASSSGTGGEKLFF. DNA of the CDR3: TGCGCCAGCAGCTCCGGGACAGGGGGTGAAAAACTGTTTTTT. Based on the CDR3 plus reference TRBV5-1 and TRBJ1-4, the full variable domain is KAGVTQTPRYLIKTRGQQVTLSCSPISGHRSVSWYQQTPGQGLQFLFEYFSETQRNKGNFPGRFSGRQFSNSRSEMNVSTLELGDSALYLCASSSGTGGEKLFFGSGTQLSVL.

The chain has TRBV5-1 and TRBJ2-7; 7 bases line up with TRBD1. The germline gives CDR1 SGHRS, CDR2 YFSETQ. The J segment lost 0 bases and the V segment lost 7 bases, leaving 7 bases of the junction unmatched. This CDR3 spans 14 amino acids. DNA of the CDR3: TGCGCCAGCCGACCGACAGGGACCTCCTACGAGCAGTACTTC. The encoded protein is CASRPTGTSYEQYF.

V and J are TRBV5-1 and TRBJ2-1; the match to TRBD2 covers 10 bases. V lost 4 bases and J lost 4; bases outside the gene matches: 11. The germline V gene has CDR1 SGHRS and CDR2 YFSETQ. The CDR3 extends over 17 amino acids. The CDR3 loop reads CASSPRLAGLSYNEQFF. The CDR3 DNA reads as TGCGCCAGCAGCCCGAGACTAGCGGGCTTGTCTTACAATGAGCAGTTCTTC.

The chain uses TRBV30 and TRBJ1-3; TRBD1 matches at 8 bases. V was clipped by 4 bases and J by 4 bases; unmatched bases: 6. The germline gives CDR1 GTSNPN, CDR2 SVGIG (reference sequence). This CDR3 contains 14 residues. CDR3 sequence reads: CAWMPGQVGNTIYF. The DNA for the CDR3 is TGTGCCTGGATGCCGGGACAGGTGGGAAACACCATATATTTT.

Of note for this clone: Other DNA sequences in the sample encode the same CDR3. This rearrangement joins TRBV12-3 or TRBV12-4 to TRBJ1-3; D remains unclear. Between the trimmed V and J ends, which lost 3 bases and 4 bases, there was a span of 4 bases. CDR3 length equals 12 residues. In DNA, the CDR3 is TGTGCCAGCAGTTTCCCAGGAAACACCATATATTTT. Protein: CASSFPGNTIYF.

The CDR3 DNA reads TGCAGCGTTGAAATGACTAGCGGGGGGATGGTGACCCAGTACTTC. This gives the protein CSVEMTSGGMVTQYF. This chain connects TRBV29-1 to TRBJ2-5; 13 positions agree with TRBD2. The trim removed 2 bases at V and 7 bases at J, leaving 7 bases unmatched. The CDR3 is made up of 15 amino acids. Looked up from germline, CDR1 is SQVTM and CDR2 is ANQGSEA.

The CDR3 nucleotides read TGTGCCAGCAGCCAAGAGCCCCACAGGATCACGAACACCGGGGAGCTGTTTTTT. Translating it yields CASSQEPHRITNTGELFF. The rearrangement uses TRBV3-1 (or the pseudogene TRBV3-2) and TRBJ2-2; TRBD1 might be the D (5 bases). The CDR3 has 18 amino acids. Germline V lookup: CDR1 LGHDT, CDR2 YNNKEL (reference sequence). Trimming stripped 0 bases from V and 0 bases from J, with 14 bases between.

The genes are TRBV19 and TRBJ2-2, with a tentative D call TRBD1 (5 bases). The CDR3 consists of 16 residues. V shed 3 bases and J shed 0 bases, with 11 bases lying between them. Per the germline V gene, CDR1 is LNHDA and CDR2 is SQIVND (reference sequence). CDR3 protein: CASSIRVGTNTGELFF. CDR3 DNA sequence: TGTGCCAGTAGTATCAGGGTGGGGACGAACACCGGGGAGCTGTTTTTT.

This chain connects TRBV5-6 to TRBJ1-5; no clear D gene. V was trimmed by 2 bases and J by 1 base, leaving 16 bases between them. This CDR3 has 17 amino acids. CDR1 is SGHDT and CDR2 is YYEEEE in the germline V gene. The CDR3 here is CASSLYLRGKSNQPQHF. In DNA form, the CDR3 reads TGTGCCAGCAGCTTATATCTCCGGGGAAAAAGCAATCAGCCCCAGCATTTT. The full variable domain, rest sourced from reference TRBV5-6 and TRBJ1-5, is DAGVTQSPTHLIKTRGQQVTLRCSPKSGHDTVSWYQQALGQGPQFIFQYYEEEERQRGNFPDRFSGHQFPNYSSELNVNALLLGDSALYLCASSLYLRGKSNQPQHFGDGTRLSIL.

The genes are TRBV30 and TRBJ1-5; D possibly corresponds to TRBD1 (6 bases). Trimming removed 2 bases at V and 0 bases at J, with 17 bases between. The CDR3 is 17 residues long. Germline V gives CDR1 GTSNPN, CDR2 SVGIG (reference sequence). The CDR3 protein is CAWSSAGTSDSNQPQHF. The CDR3 DNA sequence: TGTGCCTGGAGTTCAGCCGGGACAAGCGATAGCAATCAGCCCCAGCATTTT.

This chain connects TRBV28 to TRBJ1-1; D is possibly TRBD1 (6 bases). Deletions cut 3 bases from V and 0 bases from J, with 20 bases between. This CDR3 is built from 18 residues. Germline lookup yields CDR1 MDHEN and CDR2 SYDVKM. CDR3 DNA: TGTGCCAGCAGTTTTTATAGGGGGACTACCCTAATGAACACTGAAGCTTTCTTT. It yields the protein CASSFYRGTTLMNTEAFF.

The V gene is TRBV3-1 (or the pseudogene TRBV3-2), the J gene TRBJ1-4; D is perhaps TRBD1 (6 bases). V was shortened by 4 bases and J by 8 bases, with 20 bases between the two germline ends. The CDR3 spans 16 residues. Germline V gene data show CDR1 as LGHDT and CDR2 as YNNKEL (reference sequence). CDR3 region: CASSPPGAGAREKLFF. The CDR3 DNA is TGTGCCAGCAGCCCCCCCGGGGCAGGGGCTCGGGAAAAACTGTTTTTT.